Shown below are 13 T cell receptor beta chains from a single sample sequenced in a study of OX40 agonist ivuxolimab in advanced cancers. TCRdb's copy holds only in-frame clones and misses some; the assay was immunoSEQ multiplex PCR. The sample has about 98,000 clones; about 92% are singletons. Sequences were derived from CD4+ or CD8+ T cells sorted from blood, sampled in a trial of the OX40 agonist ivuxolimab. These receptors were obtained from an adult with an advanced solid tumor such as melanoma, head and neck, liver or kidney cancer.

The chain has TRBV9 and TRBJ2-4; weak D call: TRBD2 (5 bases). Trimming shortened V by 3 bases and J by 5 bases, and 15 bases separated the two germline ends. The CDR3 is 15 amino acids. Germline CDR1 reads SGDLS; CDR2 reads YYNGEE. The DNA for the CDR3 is TGTGCCAGCAGCGCAGGCGGACTGGGTGAAAACATTCAGTACTTC. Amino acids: CASSAGGLGENIQYF. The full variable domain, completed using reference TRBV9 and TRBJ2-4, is DSGVTQTPKHLITATGQRVTLRCSPRSGDLSVYWYQQSLDQGLQFLIQYYNGEERAKGNILERFSAQQFPDLHSELNLSSLELGDSALYFCASSAGGLGENIQYFGAGTRLSVL.

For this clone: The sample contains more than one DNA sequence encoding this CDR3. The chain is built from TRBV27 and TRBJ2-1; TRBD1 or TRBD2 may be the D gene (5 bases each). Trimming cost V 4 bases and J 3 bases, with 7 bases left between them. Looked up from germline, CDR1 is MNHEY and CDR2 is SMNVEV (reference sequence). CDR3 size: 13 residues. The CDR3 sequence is CASSWGSYNEQFF. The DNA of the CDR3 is TGTGCCAGCAGTTGGGGGAGCTACAATGAGCAGTTCTTC.

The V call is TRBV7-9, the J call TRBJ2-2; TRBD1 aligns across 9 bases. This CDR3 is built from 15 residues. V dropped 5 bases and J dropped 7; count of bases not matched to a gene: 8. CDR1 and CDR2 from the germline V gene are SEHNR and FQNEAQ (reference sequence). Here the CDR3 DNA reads TGTGCCAGCAGCCCCCGGGACAGGGTCCGCGGGGAGCTGTTTTTT. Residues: CASSPRDRVRGELFF.

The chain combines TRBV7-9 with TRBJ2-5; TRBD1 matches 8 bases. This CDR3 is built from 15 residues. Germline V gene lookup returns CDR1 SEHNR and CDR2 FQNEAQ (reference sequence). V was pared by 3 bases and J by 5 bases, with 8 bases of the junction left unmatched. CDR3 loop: CASSLEGQGMETQYF. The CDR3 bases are TGTGCCAGCAGCTTGGAAGGACAGGGCATGGAGACCCAGTACTTC.

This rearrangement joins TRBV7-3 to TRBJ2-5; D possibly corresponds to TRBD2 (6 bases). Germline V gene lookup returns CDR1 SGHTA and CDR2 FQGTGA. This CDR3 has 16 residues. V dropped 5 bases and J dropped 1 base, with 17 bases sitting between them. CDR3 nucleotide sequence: TGTGCCAGCAGCCTAGAGGGTAGCGGACCCCAAGAGACCCAGTACTTC. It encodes CASSLEGSGPQETQYF.

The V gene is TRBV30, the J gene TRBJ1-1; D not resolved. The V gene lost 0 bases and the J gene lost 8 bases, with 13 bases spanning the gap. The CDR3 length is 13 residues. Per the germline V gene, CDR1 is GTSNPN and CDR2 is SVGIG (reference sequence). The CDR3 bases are TGTGCCTGGAGTGTCAACATAGGTACAGAAGCTTTCTTT. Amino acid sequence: CAWSVNIGTEAFF. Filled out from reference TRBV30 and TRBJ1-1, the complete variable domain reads SQTIHQWPATLVQPVGSPLSLECTVEGTSNPNLYWYRQAAGRGLQLLFYSVGIGQISSEVPQNLSASRPQDRQFILSSKKLLLSDSGFYLCAWSVNIGTEAFFGQGTRLTVV.

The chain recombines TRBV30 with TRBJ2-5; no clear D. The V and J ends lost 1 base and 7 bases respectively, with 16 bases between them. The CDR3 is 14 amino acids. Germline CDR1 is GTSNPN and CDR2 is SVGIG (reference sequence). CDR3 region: CAWSGPGKSWTQYF. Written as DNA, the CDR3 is TGTGCCTGGAGTGGGCCGGGTAAAAGTTGGACCCAGTACTTC. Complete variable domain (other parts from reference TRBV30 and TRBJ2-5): SQTIHQWPATLVQPVGSPLSLECTVEGTSNPNLYWYRQAAGRGLQLLFYSVGIGQISSEVPQNLSASRPQDRQFILSSKKLLLSDSGFYLCAWSGPGKSWTQYFGPGTRLLVL.

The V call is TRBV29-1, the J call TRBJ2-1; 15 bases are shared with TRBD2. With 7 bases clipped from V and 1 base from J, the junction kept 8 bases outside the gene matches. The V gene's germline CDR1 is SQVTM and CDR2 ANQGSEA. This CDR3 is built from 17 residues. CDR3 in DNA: TGCAGCGCCCTGCGGACTAGCGGGGGGGTATCCTACAATGAGCAGTTCTTC. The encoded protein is CSALRTSGGVSYNEQFF.

The CDR3 spells CASPGTSGNRPYEQYV. In nucleotides, the CDR3 is TGTGCCAGTCCCGGGACTAGCGGGAACCGGCCTTACGAGCAGTACGTC. The V call is TRBV19, the J call TRBJ2-7, with 13 bases that match TRBD2. Germline V gene sequence: CDR1 LNHDA, CDR2 SQIVND (reference sequence). There are 16 residues in the CDR3. V dropped 8 bases and J dropped 4; count of bases not matched to a gene: 11.

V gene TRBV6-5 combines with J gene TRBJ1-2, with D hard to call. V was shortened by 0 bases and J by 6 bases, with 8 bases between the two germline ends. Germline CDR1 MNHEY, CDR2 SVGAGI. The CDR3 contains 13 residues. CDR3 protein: CASSYSKRHGYTF. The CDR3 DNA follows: TGTGCCAGCAGTTACTCGAAGAGGCATGGCTACACCTTC.

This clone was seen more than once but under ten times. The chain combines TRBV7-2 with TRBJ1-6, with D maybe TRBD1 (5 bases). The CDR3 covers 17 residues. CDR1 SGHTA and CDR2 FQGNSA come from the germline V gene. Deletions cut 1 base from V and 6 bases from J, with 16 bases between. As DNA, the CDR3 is TGTGCCAGCAGCTTAGTGGTCGCAGGGTTGACTAATTCACCCCTCCACTTT. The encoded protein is CASSLVVAGLTNSPLHF.

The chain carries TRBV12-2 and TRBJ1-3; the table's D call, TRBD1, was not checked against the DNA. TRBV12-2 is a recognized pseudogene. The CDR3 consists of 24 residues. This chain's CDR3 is CASRLALDRTPRAKNPSSGNTIYF. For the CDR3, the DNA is TGTGCAAGTCGCTTAGCGCTGGACAGGACGCCTAGAGCTAAGAATCCGAGCTCTGGAAACACCATATATTTT.

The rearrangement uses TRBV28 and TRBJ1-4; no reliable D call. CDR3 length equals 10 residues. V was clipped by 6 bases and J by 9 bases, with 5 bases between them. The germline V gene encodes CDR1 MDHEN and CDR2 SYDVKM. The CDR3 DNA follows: TGTGCCAGCAGCCAGAAAAAACTGTTTTTT. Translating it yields CASSQKKLFF.